The rows below give T cell receptor beta chains drawn from one sample of a study of vaccination effects on CD4 cells after COVID-19. The method was immunoSEQ multiplex PCR; TCRdb's version includes in-frame clones alone and lacks a portion of them. The data show approximately 70,000 clones, around 70% seen once. No antigens are known for them. The sequences come from CD4+ T cells from PBMCs cultured without peptide, collected after COVID-19 vaccination. These receptors originate from a human donor who received a COVID-19 vaccine. Both conserved end residues are part of each CDR3. D genes are given only for firm matches. The size field is filled for only some rows; it gives once, few, many or a size class.

size: few; J: TRBJ1-5; D: NA; V: TRBV19; CDR3: CASTHVRWGGETQPQHF; DNA: TGTGCCAGTACTCACGTGCGTTGGGGGGGCGAAACGCAGCCCCAGCATTTT
size: NA; J: TRBJ1-5; D: TRBD1; V: TRBV30; CDR3: CAWSDYRGPGNQPQHF; DNA: TGTGCCTGGAGTGATTACAGGGGGCCGGGCAATCAGCCCCAGCATTTT
size: NA; J: TRBJ2-4; D: NA; V: TRBV11-3; CDR3: CASSVSGTPWDIQYF; DNA: TGTGCCAGCAGCGTGTCCGGGACCCCTTGGGACATTCAGTACTTC
size: NA; J: TRBJ2-1; D: NA; V: TRBV4-1; CDR3: CASSRGGMVGGSNEQFF; DNA: TGCGCCAGCAGCCGAGGGGGGATGGTGGGTGGTTCCAATGAGCAGTTCTTC
size: NA; J: TRBJ1-2; D: NA; V: TRBV24-1; CDR3: CATRPDGNYGYTF; DNA: TGTGCCACCCGCCCGGACGGGAACTATGGCTACACCTTC
size: NA; J: TRBJ1-3; D: NA; V: TRBV9; CDR3: CASSATGQGGNTIYF; DNA: TGTGCCAGCAGCGCGACAGGACAAGGTGGAAACACCATATATTTT
size: NA; J: TRBJ1-3; D: NA; V: TRBV6-5; CDR3: CASSYSSSGSGNTIYF; DNA: TGTGCCAGCAGTTACTCGAGTTCAGGTTCTGGAAACACCATATATTTT
size: NA; J: TRBJ1-1; D: NA; V: TRBV7-9; CDR3: CASSYLRDGYEAFF; DNA: TGTGCCAGCAGCTATCTCCGGGACGGCTATGAAGCTTTCTTT
size: NA; J: TRBJ1-3; D: NA; V: TRBV25-1; CDR3: CASSRGGGGNTIYF; DNA: TGTGCCAGCAGCCGAGGGGGGGGAGGAAACACCATATATTTT
size: once; J: TRBJ1-4; D: NA; V: TRBV6-6; CDR3: CASSYGPNNEKLFF; DNA: TGTGCCAGCAGTTACGGGCCCAATAATGAAAAACTGTTTTTT
size: NA; J: TRBJ1-2; D: NA; V: TRBV24-1; CDR3: CATSDLDGANYGYTF; DNA: TGTGCCACCAGTGACCTGGACGGAGCTAACTATGGCTACACCTTC
size: NA; J: TRBJ1-3; D: TRBD1; V: TRBV30; CDR3: CAWSARTGGNTIYF; DNA: TGTGCCTGGAGTGCCCGGACAGGGGGAAACACCATATATTTT
size: NA; J: TRBJ2-3; D: TRBD1; V: TRBV27; CDR3: CASSSGTGGIDTQYF; DNA: TGTGCCAGCAGTTCCGGGACAGGGGGGATAGATACGCAGTATTTT
size: NA; J: TRBJ1-4; D: TRBD1; V: TRBV9; CDR3: CASSVAGQGEKLFF; DNA: TGTGCCAGCAGCGTAGCGGGACAGGGAGAAAAACTGTTTTTT
size: few; J: TRBJ2-2; D: TRBD1; V: TRBV2; CDR3: CASGQGSSGELFF; DNA: TGTGCCAGTGGACAGGGCTCATCCGGGGAGCTGTTTTTT
size: NA; J: TRBJ1-2; D: NA; V: TRBV4-3; CDR3: CASSQDLGYGYTF; DNA: TGCGCCAGCAGCCAAGATCTAGGGTATGGCTACACCTTC
size: few; J: TRBJ1-2; D: NA; V: TRBV13; CDR3: CASSLGSGNYGYTF; DNA: TGTGCCAGCAGCTTGGGTTCAGGGAACTATGGCTACACCTTC
size: few; J: TRBJ1-2; D: NA; V: TRBV19; CDR3: CASSPQMGSGGYTF; DNA: TGTGCCAGTAGTCCCCAGATGGGGAGCGGTGGCTACACCTTC
size: NA; J: TRBJ2-1; D: NA; V: TRBV7-9; CDR3: CASTKGGVWGNEQFF; DNA: TGTGCCAGCACCAAAGGTGGGGTATGGGGTAATGAGCAGTTCTTC
size: NA; J: TRBJ1-6; D: TRBD1; V: TRBV24-1; CDR3: CATFRGRGSPLHF; DNA: TGTGCCACCTTCAGGGGGCGGGGTTCACCCCTCCACTTT
size: NA; J: TRBJ1-1; D: NA; V: TRBV3-1/TRBV3-2; CDR3: CASSIGVANTEAFF; DNA: TGTGCCAGCAGTATCGGGGTGGCAAACACTGAAGCTTTCTTT
size: NA; J: TRBJ2-1; D: NA; V: TRBV7-6; CDR3: CASSLAGGRPSEQFF; DNA: TGTGCCAGCAGCTTAGCCGGGGGCCGTCCTAGCGAGCAGTTCTTC
size: NA; J: TRBJ1-2; D: NA; V: TRBV5-4; CDR3: CASSLEAAPYGYTF; DNA: TGTGCCAGCAGCTTGGAGGCAGCTCCCTATGGCTACACCTTC
size: NA; J: TRBJ2-5; D: NA; V: TRBV27; CDR3: CASSTGTSGETQYF; DNA: TGTGCCAGCAGTACGGGGACATCAGGGGAGACCCAGTACTTC
size: NA; J: TRBJ2-3; D: TRBD1; V: TRBV6-5; CDR3: CASRLQGARDF; DNA: TGTGCCAGCAGACTGCAGGGGGCGCGGGATTTT
size: few; J: TRBJ1-5; D: NA; V: TRBV27; CDR3: CASSLQGIAGNQPQHF; DNA: TGTGCCAGCAGTTTACAGGGAATAGCAGGGAATCAGCCCCAGCATTTT
size: NA; J: TRBJ2-3; D: NA; V: TRBV7-3; CDR3: CASSLEQEDTQYF; DNA: TGTGCCAGCAGCCTCGAACAGGAAGATACGCAGTATTTT
size: NA; J: TRBJ2-5; D: TRBD1; V: TRBV12-5; CDR3: CASGTGQGLMETQYF; DNA: TGTGCTAGTGGCACCGGACAGGGACTGATGGAGACCCAGTACTTC
size: NA; J: TRBJ2-2; D: TRBD1; V: TRBV7-3; CDR3: CASSIRQGAGELFF; DNA: TGTGCCAGCAGCATAAGGCAGGGGGCAGGGGAGCTGTTTTTT
size: NA; J: TRBJ2-4; D: NA; V: TRBV20-1; CDR3: CSASPLDIQYF; DNA: TGCAGTGCTAGCCCCCTTGACATTCAGTACTTC
size: NA; J: TRBJ1-1; D: NA; V: TRBV7-8; CDR3: CASSLALGPNTEAFF; DNA: TGTGCCAGCAGCTTAGCTCTGGGCCCGAACACTGAAGCTTTCTTT
size: NA; J: TRBJ1-4; D: TRBD1; V: TRBV7-9; CDR3: CASSIPDRGREKLFF; DNA: TGTGCCAGCAGCATCCCCGACAGGGGAAGGGAAAAACTGTTTTTT
size: NA; J: TRBJ2-3; D: TRBD1; V: TRBV19; CDR3: CASSFQTGRRTDTQYF; DNA: TGTGCCAGTAGTTTTCAGACAGGGAGAAGGACAGATACGCAGTATTTT
size: NA; J: TRBJ1-3; D: NA; V: TRBV4-1; CDR3: CASSQASGSTGNTIYF; DNA: TGCGCCAGCAGCCAAGCCTCAGGGTCTACGGGAAACACCATATATTTT
size: NA; J: TRBJ2-1; D: NA; V: TRBV5-1; CDR3: CASSRAGSYNEQFF; DNA: TGCGCCAGCAGCCGTGCCGGGAGCTACAATGAGCAGTTCTTC
size: NA; J: TRBJ2-1; D: NA; V: TRBV7-2; CDR3: CASRPLMGQEWSSYNEQFF; DNA: TGTGCCAGCAGGCCTTTAATGGGCCAAGAGTGGAGCTCCTACAATGAGCAGTTCTTC
size: NA; J: TRBJ2-1; D: NA; V: TRBV7-3; CDR3: CASSLLGSYNEQFF; DNA: TGTGCCAGCAGCTTATTGGGTTCCTACAATGAGCAGTTCTTC
size: NA; J: TRBJ1-1; D: TRBD1; V: TRBV3-1/TRBV3-2; CDR3: CASSHQTGSGEAFF; DNA: TGTGCCAGCAGCCACCAGACAGGGAGTGGTGAAGCTTTCTTT
size: few; J: TRBJ1-2; D: TRBD1; V: TRBV9; CDR3: CASSARQGFTYGYTF; DNA: TGTGCCAGCAGCGCCCGACAGGGGTTTACCTATGGCTACACCTTC
size: NA; J: TRBJ1-3; D: NA; V: TRBV29-1; CDR3: CSVEAVTPNTIYF; DNA: TGCAGCGTTGAAGCGGTGACCCCCAACACCATATATTTT
size: NA; J: TRBJ2-5; D: NA; V: TRBV3-1/TRBV3-2; CDR3: CASSSAGTGQETQYF; DNA: TGTGCCAGCAGCAGCGCGGGGACGGGGCAAGAGACCCAGTACTTC
size: once; J: TRBJ1-5; D: NA; V: TRBV19; CDR3: CASSIWQLYSNQPQHF; DNA: TGTGCCAGTAGTATATGGCAGCTATATAGCAATCAGCCCCAGCATTTT
size: NA; J: TRBJ2-1; D: NA; V: TRBV18; CDR3: CASSPDPRNNEQFF; DNA: TGTGCCAGCTCACCTGATCCTAGAAACAATGAGCAGTTCTTC
size: NA; J: TRBJ1-2; D: TRBD1; V: TRBV24-1; CDR3: CATSENDRVVGYTF; DNA: TGTGCCACCAGTGAGAACGACAGGGTTGTTGGCTACACCTTC